These T cell receptor beta chains were read from a single sample in a study of control samples from healthy donors and cancer patients. Data came from immunoSEQ multiplex PCR; TCRdb stores just in-frame clones and leaves some out. Seen here are approximately 50,000 clones, 70% to 90% observed once, and the top ten hold roughly 13%. Sequenced material: PBMCs. The receptors come from a woman aged 55-69 years with lung cancer. Each CDR3 is given with its conserved first and last residue. The D gene is left open where the match is weak.

length	D	V	J	DNA	CDR3
16	-	TRBV7-9	TRBJ2-3	TGTGCCAGCAGCTTAGTGTCCTGGGGGAGTACAGATACGCAGTATTTT	CASSLVSWGSTDTQYF
14	TRBD1	TRBV2	TRBJ1-1	TGTGCCAGCAGTCCCCAGGGGGCCGGCACTGAAGCTTTCTTT	CASSPQGAGTEAFF
15	TRBD2	TRBV6-2/TRBV6-3	TRBJ2-3	TGTGCCAGCAGTTATAGCGGGAGCTTCACAGATACGCAGTATTTT	CASSYSGSFTDTQYF
15	-	TRBV27	TRBJ1-3	TGTGCCAGCAGTCCATGGGGGGGGGCTGGAAACACCATATATTTT	CASSPWGGAGNTIYF
15	TRBD1	TRBV2	TRBJ2-1	TGTGCCAGCACCCTCATAACGGGACAGGGCGGGGAGCAGTTCTTC	CASTLITGQGGEQFF
14	TRBD1	TRBV18	TRBJ1-1	TGTGCCAGCTCACCCCAGGGGGCTGGCACTGAAGCTTTCTTT	CASSPQGAGTEAFF
14	TRBD1	TRBV5-1	TRBJ2-7	TGCGCCAGCAGCTCGGACAGGGGGAAAAAGGAGCAGTACTTC	CASSSDRGKKEQYF
13	-	TRBV7-9	TRBJ1-1	TGTGCCAGCACCAGACCCACACAGTCTGAAGCTTTCTTT	CASTRPTQSEAFF
13	-	TRBV10-2	TRBJ2-2	TGCGCCAGCTCGGACGGGGTGGCCGGGGAGCTGTTTTTT	CASSDGVAGELFF
16	TRBD2	TRBV5-4	TRBJ2-7	TGTGCCAGCAGCTGGAGGGCTAGCGGGGCCTCCTACGAGCAGTACTTC	CASSWRASGASYEQYF
17	TRBD2	TRBV5-1	TRBJ2-3	TGCGCCAGCAGCCGAACACCTAGCGGGGGGGCCACAGATACGCAGTATTTT	CASSRTPSGGATDTQYF
13	-	TRBV18	TRBJ2-7	TGTGCCAGCTCCCCTGGACAGTCCTACGAGCAGTACTTC	CASSPGQSYEQYF
13	-	TRBV19	TRBJ2-5	TGTGCCAGTAGTATATCAGGGTTGGAGACCCAGTACTTC	CASSISGLETQYF
11	-	TRBV20-1	TRBJ1-1	TGCAGTGCTCTTCGGGTCACTGAAGCTTTCTTT	CSALRVTEAFF
11	-	TRBV3-1/TRBV3-2	TRBJ1-4	TGTGCCAGCAGCCAAGGGCAGCCCCTGTTTTTT	CASSQGQPLFF